The 26 T cell receptor beta chains presented below share a single source sample, sequenced in a study of blood T cell repertoires in COVID-19. Libraries were prepared by immunoSEQ multiplex PCR; TCRdb keeps only in-frame clonotypes and omits some of them. The table lists hundreds of thousands of clones, 70% to 90% of them singletons, with approximately 1.4% in the top ten. Specimen: peripheral blood. Receptors were obtained from a man older than 75 with acute or convalescent COVID-19.

The V gene is TRBV7-6, the J gene TRBJ1-2; D unresolved. Germline lookup yields CDR1 SGHVS and CDR2 FNYEAQ. V lost 5 bases and J lost 4, with 23 bases in between. This CDR3 has 17 amino acids. CDR3 in DNA: TGTGCCAGCAGCCCCCGGAAAAACACCGGGAGTAGCTATGGCTACACCTTC. It specifies CASSPRKNTGSSYGYTF.

This chain links TRBV13 with TRBJ1-3; 8 nucleotides match TRBD1. The CDR3 has 17 amino acids. The V gene end was trimmed by 5 bases and the J gene end by 4 bases; junction bases not matched to a gene: 13. From germline, CDR1 is PRHDT and CDR2 FYEKMQ (reference sequence). Written as DNA, the CDR3 is TGTGCCAGCAGCCCGGACAGGGATACGTCTCCCGGAAACACCATATATTTT. This encodes CASSPDRDTSPGNTIYF.

Only one count was recorded for this clone. The chain recombines TRBV19 with TRBJ1-2; 7 bases map to TRBD1. The germline V gene encodes CDR1 LNHDA and CDR2 SQIVND (reference sequence). The length of the CDR3 is 12 residues. The trim removed 8 bases at V and 7 bases at J, leaving 7 bases unmatched. The CDR3 is CASRAGGSGYTF. CDR3 nucleotides: TGTGCCAGTCGGGCAGGGGGGAGTGGCTACACCTTC.

This chain links TRBV6-2 or TRBV6-3 with TRBJ1-2; TRBD1 agrees at 7 bases. Germline CDR1 is MNHEY and CDR2 is SVGEGT. V was clipped by 3 bases and J by 7 bases; unmatched bases: 20. CDR3 length: 18 residues. The CDR3 sequence is CASSYSSGDRRIDFGYTF. The DNA for the CDR3 is TGTGCCAGCAGTTATTCTAGCGGGGACAGACGAATAGATTTTGGCTACACCTTC.

This rearrangement joins TRBV7-3 to TRBJ2-1, with D hard to call. The V end lost 2 bases, the J end lost 6 bases, and 8 bases lay between the germline ends. The V gene's germline CDR1 is SGHTA and CDR2 FQGTGA. The CDR3 runs 13 residues. CDR3 in amino acids: CASSLGLTNEQFF. The CDR3 DNA reads TGTGCCAGCAGCTTAGGTCTAACCAATGAGCAGTTCTTC.

V usage is TRBV9 and J usage is TRBJ2-3; 10 nucleotides align to TRBD2. With V trimmed by 0 bases and J by 4 bases, 11 bases remained unmatched. The germline V gene has CDR1 SGDLS and CDR2 YYNGEE. The CDR3 length is 18 residues. The CDR3, as DNA: TGTGCCAGCAGCGTAGGGGCTAGCGGGAGTCTAGTAGCAGATACGCAGTATTTT. Translating gives CASSVGASGSLVADTQYF.

The chain couples TRBV24-1 to TRBJ2-5; 7 bases align to TRBD1. V shed 4 bases, J shed 2 bases, and the junction held 6 bases outside the gene matches. There are 15 residues in the CDR3. Germline V gene sequence: CDR1 KGHDR, CDR2 SFDVKD. CDR3 sequence reads: CATSDPGTVQETQYF. DNA for the CDR3: TGTGCCACCAGTGACCCCGGGACAGTTCAAGAGACCCAGTACTTC.

The chain is built from TRBV2 and TRBJ1-2, with a possible D match to TRBD1 (6 bases). From germline, CDR1 is SNHLY and CDR2 FYNNEI. The CDR3 is 13 amino acids. V dropped 7 bases and J dropped 4 bases, with 13 bases sitting between them. CDR3 bases: TGTGCCAGCAAGAGTGGGGGCGTCTATGGCTACACCTTC. Its translation is CASKSGGVYGYTF.

V gene TRBV4-3 combines with J gene TRBJ1-2; TRBD1 agrees at 8 bases. V shed 4 bases and J 7 bases; nucleotides not matched to a gene: 8. The V gene's germline CDR1 is LGHNA and CDR2 YSLEER. The CDR3 has 14 amino acids. CDR3 bases: TGCGCCAGCAGCCTCAAACAGGGGGATTCTGGCTACACCTTC. Its translation is CASSLKQGDSGYTF.

The chain combines TRBV2 with TRBJ2-5; TRBD2 aligns across 11 bases. Germline V lookup: CDR1 SNHLY, CDR2 FYNNEI. The ends lost 8 bases at V and 2 bases at J; junction bases unmatched: 19. The CDR3 has 19 amino acids. This CDR3 is CASWALAASGGNLQETQYF. CDR3 nucleotides: TGTGCCAGCTGGGCTCTGGCGGCTAGCGGGGGGAACTTACAAGAGACCCAGTACTTC.

The chain combines TRBV18 with TRBJ1-4; tentative D call: TRBD1 (5 bases). Germline-derived CDR1 and CDR2 are KGHSH and LQKENI. The CDR3 spans 19 residues. Trimming took off 3 bases at V and 0 bases at J, with 20 bases between the two ends. CDR3 sequence (DNA): TGTGCCAGCTCACCCCAAATTCCCCGGGGGGAATCAACTAATGAAAAACTGTTTTTT. It encodes CASSPQIPRGESTNEKLFF.

The CDR3 region has the DNA TGTGCCAGCAGCGCGGGACTGCGGATTCAACGTTACTATGGCTACACCTTC. Amino acid sequence: CASSAGLRIQRYYGYTF. The chain couples TRBV7-2 to TRBJ1-2, with a weak D call TRBD1 (5 bases). This CDR3 is 17 amino acids long. The V and J ends lost 5 bases and 3 bases respectively, with 22 bases between them. Germline V gene data show CDR1 as SGHTA and CDR2 as FQGNSA.

The V and J genes are TRBV21-1 and TRBJ1-1. TRBV21-1 is shown as a pseudogene. The CDR3 length is 13 residues. CDR3 loop: CASRVAPNTEAFF. CDR3 DNA: TGTGCCAGCAGAGTAGCTCCGAACACTGAAGCTTTCTTT.

The rearrangement links TRBV5-1 to TRBJ2-3; a weak D match, TRBD2 (6 bases). This CDR3 comprises 16 residues. Deletions cut 2 bases from V and 0 bases from J, with 13 bases between. Germline lookup yields CDR1 SGHRS and CDR2 YFSETQ. The CDR3 protein is CASSLNGRSSTDTQYF. The DNA for the CDR3 is TGCGCCAGCAGCTTAAACGGGAGAAGTAGCACAGATACGCAGTATTTT.

The V gene is TRBV10-3, the J gene TRBJ1-1; D is unresolved. This CDR3 comprises 11 residues. The germline CDR1 and CDR2 sequences are ENHRY and SYGVKD. Trimming removed 2 bases at V and 8 bases at J, with 6 bases between. The CDR3 sequence is CAISEREEAFF. In DNA, the CDR3 is TGTGCCATCAGTGAGAGAGAAGAAGCTTTCTTT.

The rearrangement uses TRBV7-9 and TRBJ2-7; D is uncertain. Germline-derived CDR1 and CDR2 are SEHNR and FQNEAQ (reference sequence). The CDR3 consists of 15 residues. Trimming took 3 bases from V and 0 from J, leaving 12 bases between them. This chain's CDR3 is CASSFSGQSSYEQYF. The CDR3 coding sequence is TGTGCCAGCAGCTTCAGTGGGCAATCCTCCTACGAGCAGTACTTC. Based on the CDR3 plus reference TRBV7-9 and TRBJ2-7, the full variable domain is DTGVSQNPRHKITKRGQNVTFRCDPISEHNRLYWYRQTLGQGPEFLTYFQNEAQLEKSRLLSDRFSAERPKGSFSTLEIQRTEQGDSAMYLCASSFSGQSSYEQYFGPGTRLTVT.

J is TRBJ2-7 and V is TRBV7-2; TRBD2 agrees at 12 bases. The CDR3 is 16 residues long. Germline values: CDR1 SGHTA, CDR2 FQGNSA. V shed 3 bases, J shed 1 base, and the junction held 4 bases outside the gene matches. The CDR3 DNA is TGTGCCAGCAGCTTCGAGGGGACTAGCGGGTCCTACGAGCAGTACTTC. Its translation: CASSFEGTSGSYEQYF.

The chain carries TRBV5-4 and TRBJ2-5; TRBD1 matches at 7 bases. With V trimmed by 0 bases and J by 5 bases, 10 bases remained unmatched. The length of the CDR3 is 16 residues. Germline lookup yields CDR1 SGHNT and CDR2 YYREEE (reference sequence). Here the CDR3 reads CASSLAGTASRETQYF. The CDR3 DNA follows: TGTGCCAGCAGCTTGGCTGGGACAGCCTCCCGGGAGACCCAGTACTTC.

The chain uses TRBV20-1 and TRBJ1-3; the D is unclear. Between the trimmed V and J ends, which lost 3 bases and 1 base, there was a span of 7 bases. The CDR3 is 13 residues long. Germline loops: CDR1 DFQATT, CDR2 SNEGSKA (reference sequence). This CDR3 reads CSASYGSGNTIYF. CDR3 nucleotide sequence: TGCAGTGCTAGTTACGGGTCTGGAAACACCATATATTTT.

The chain combines TRBV7-2 with TRBJ2-2; D is uncertain. CDR3 size: 13 residues. Trimming pared 2 bases from V and 6 bases from J, leaving 7 bases between. Germline V gene sequence: CDR1 SGHTA, CDR2 FQGNSA. The CDR3 DNA sequence: TGTGCCAGCAGCTTACAAATTCCCGGGGAGCTGTTTTTT. Translation: CASSLQIPGELFF. The full variable domain, rest sourced from reference TRBV7-2 and TRBJ2-2, is GAGVSQSPSNKVTEKGKDVELRCDPISGHTALYWYRQSLGQGLEFLIYFQGNSAPDKSGLPSDRFSAERTGGSVSTLTIQRTQQEDSAVYLCASSLQIPGELFFGEGSRLTVL.

CDR3 region: CASSLLQYSGNTIYF. The CDR3 DNA sequence: TGTGCCAGCAGCTTGCTTCAGTACTCTGGAAACACCATATATTTT. The chain joins TRBV5-6 to TRBJ1-3; D ambiguous. Germline CDR1 and CDR2: SGHDT and YYEEEE. The V end was cut by 1 base, the J end by 0 bases, with 8 bases between. This CDR3 comprises 15 residues.

The chain employs TRBV7-9 and TRBJ1-2; D not resolved. In germline, CDR1 is SEHNR, CDR2 FQNEAQ (reference sequence). The CDR3 length is 14 residues. The V and J ends lost 3 bases and 6 bases respectively, with 14 bases between them. CDR3 nucleotide sequence: TGTGCCAGCAGCTTGGACTTAACCCCACATGGCTACACCTTC. This sequence encodes CASSLDLTPHGYTF. Combining the CDR3 with reference TRBV7-9 and TRBJ1-2 gives the whole variable domain DTGVSQNPRHKITKRGQNVTFRCDPISEHNRLYWYRQTLGQGPEFLTYFQNEAQLEKSRLLSDRFSAERPKGSFSTLEIQRTEQGDSAMYLCASSLDLTPHGYTFGSGTRLTVV.

The chain uses TRBV5-6 and TRBJ1-2; 7 nucleotides line up with TRBD1. Germline-derived CDR1 and CDR2 are SGHDT and YYEEEE. The trim removed 0 bases at V and 5 bases at J, leaving 7 bases unmatched. The CDR3 has 15 residues. CDR3 DNA sequence: TGTGCCAGCAGCTTGGAAAACAGGGGAGAATATGGCTACACCTTC. Translated: CASSLENRGEYGYTF.

J is TRBJ1-2 and V is TRBV24-1, with D perhaps TRBD1 (5 bases). The CDR3 sequence is 12 residues long. V was shortened by 7 bases and J by 4 bases, with 9 bases between the two germline ends. CDR1 KGHDR and CDR2 SFDVKD come from the germline V gene. CDR3 amino acids: CATRGDSYGYTF. CDR3 nucleotide sequence: TGTGCCACCAGGGGGGACTCCTATGGCTACACCTTC.

The chain joins TRBV9 to TRBJ2-3; the match to TRBD2 covers 11 bases. The germline V gene encodes CDR1 SGDLS and CDR2 YYNGEE. Trimming at V came to 4 bases and at J to 7 bases, leaving 8 bases not matched to a gene. The CDR3 extends over 15 amino acids. The CDR3 protein is CASSPRTSGLHTQYF. The CDR3 bases are TGTGCCAGCAGCCCCCGGACTAGCGGGCTACATACGCAGTATTTT.

V is TRBV6-5 and J is TRBJ1-2; the D is unclear. CDR1 and CDR2 (germline): MNHEY, SVGAGI. The CDR3 is made up of 15 amino acids. V lost 0 bases and J 6 bases, leaving 14 bases between the germline ends. The CDR3 spells CASSYSLSWGDGYTF. CDR3 DNA: TGTGCCAGCAGTTACTCTCTCAGTTGGGGAGATGGCTACACCTTC.